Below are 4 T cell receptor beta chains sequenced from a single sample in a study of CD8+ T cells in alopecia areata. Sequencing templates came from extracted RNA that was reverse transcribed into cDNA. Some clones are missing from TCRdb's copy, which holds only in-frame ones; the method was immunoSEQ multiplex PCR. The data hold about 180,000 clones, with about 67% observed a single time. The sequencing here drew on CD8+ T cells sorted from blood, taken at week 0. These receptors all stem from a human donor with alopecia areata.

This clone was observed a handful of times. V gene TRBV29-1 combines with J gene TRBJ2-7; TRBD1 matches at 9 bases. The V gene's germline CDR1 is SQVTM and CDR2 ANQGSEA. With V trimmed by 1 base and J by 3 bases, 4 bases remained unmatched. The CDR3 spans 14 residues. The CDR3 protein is CSVEVQTGGYEQYF. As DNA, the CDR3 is TGCAGCGTTGAAGTGCAGACAGGGGGCTACGAGCAGTACTTC.

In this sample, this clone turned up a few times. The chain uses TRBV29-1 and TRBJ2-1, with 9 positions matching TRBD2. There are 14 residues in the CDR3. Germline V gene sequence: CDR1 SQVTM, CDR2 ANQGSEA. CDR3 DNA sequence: TGCAGTGACAGGACCGGGACTAGCTATAATGAGCAGTTCTTC. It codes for CSDRTGTSYNEQFF.

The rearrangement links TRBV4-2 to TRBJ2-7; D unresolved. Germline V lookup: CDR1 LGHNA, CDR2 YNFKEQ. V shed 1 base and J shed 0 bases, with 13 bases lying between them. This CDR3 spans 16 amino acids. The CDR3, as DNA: TGTGCCAGCAGCCAAGTACCCGACCCCACCTCCTACGAGCAGTACTTC. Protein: CASSQVPDPTSYEQYF.

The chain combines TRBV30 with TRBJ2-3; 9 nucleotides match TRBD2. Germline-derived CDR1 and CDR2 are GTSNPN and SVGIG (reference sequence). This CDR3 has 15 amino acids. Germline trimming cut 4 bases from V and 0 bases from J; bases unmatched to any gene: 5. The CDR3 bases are TGTGCCTGGATCCCTAGCGGGGTCAGCACAGATACGCAGTATTTT. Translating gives CAWIPSGVSTDTQYF.